These 2 T cell receptor beta chains came from one sample sequenced in a study of graft-versus-host responses after intestinal transplantation. Measured with immunoSEQ multiplex PCR; TCRdb has only the in-frame clones, and not every one. The data contain about 57,000 clones, 70% to 90% of them singletons. The sequenced sample was PBMCs, obtained 26 days after transplant. These receptors were obtained from a human patient who received an intestinal transplant, so some T cells may come from the graft donor.

The chain is built from TRBV6-1 and TRBJ1-5; D perhaps matches TRBD1 (6 bases). The CDR3 covers 12 residues. Looked up from germline, CDR1 is MNHNS and CDR2 is SASEGT. Trimming removed 8 bases from V and 7 bases from J, with 12 bases in between. The CDR3 coding sequence is TGTGCCAGCGGGGGGGCCGAACAGCCCCAGCATTTT. Residues: CASGGAEQPQHF.

The rearrangement uses TRBV19 and TRBJ1-1; 8 bases line up with TRBD1. J gave up 7 bases and V 4 bases, and 5 bases lay outside the gene matches. The CDR3 length is 13 residues. CDR1 is LNHDA, CDR2 SQIVND, per germline (reference sequence). As DNA, the CDR3 is TGTGCCAGTAGTACCGACAGGGGCCATGAAGCTTTCTTT. Amino acid sequence: CASSTDRGHEAFF.